These T cell receptor beta chains were read from a single sample in a study of post-analysis software for immune sequencing data. TCRdb analysed the PCR reads with MiXCR anew, one entry per CDR3 protein. The sample yields about 620,000 distinct CDR3 sequences, 44% seen once. The material sequenced was blood. These receptors came from a girl under 18 with multiple sclerosis. Both conserved end residues are part of each CDR3. D genes are given only for firm matches. The size field is filled for only some rows; it gives once, few, many or a size class.

cdr3_aa cdr3_nt j_call clone_size v_call d_call
CASSSPGDEQFF TGTGCCAGCAGCTCGCCTGGCGATGAGCAGTTCTTC TRBJ2-1 - TRBV7-9 -
CASSKQSSNEQFF TGCGCCAGCAGCAAACAAAGTTCGAATGAGCAGTTCTTC TRBJ2-1 - TRBV10-1 -
CASSQVSGEDGELFF TGTGCCAGCAGCCAAGTCTCAGGGGAAGACGGGGAGCTGTTTTTT TRBJ2-2 few TRBV4-2 -
CASGPGLPNTEAFF TGTGCCAGCGGCCCCGGACTGCCGAACACTGAAGCTTTCTTT TRBJ1-1 - TRBV11-1 -
CASSLTGGAGAKNIQYF TGTGCCAGCAGCTTGACAGGGGGCGCGGGGGCCAAAAACATTCAGTACTTC TRBJ2-4 - TRBV7-9 TRBD1
CASSQGLAEETQYF TGTGCCAGCAGCCAGGGACTAGCGGAAGAGACCCAGTACTTC TRBJ2-5 many TRBV7-7 TRBD2
CASSSDVPGTRWFEQYF TGTGCCAGCAGCTCTGACGTTCCCGGGACTAGGTGGTTCGAGCAGTACTTC TRBJ2-7 few TRBV7-8 TRBD2
CASSIGTSGGAPRRNIQYF TGCGCCAGCAGCATAGGGACTAGCGGGGGGGCCCCCCGGAGAAACATTCAGTACTTC TRBJ2-4 - TRBV5-1 TRBD2
CASKTSLAGTQPQHF TGTGCCAGCAAGACGTCACTCGCAGGGACTCAGCCCCAGCATTTT TRBJ1-5 - TRBV12-3/TRBV12-4 -
CASSFGLAAYNEQFF TGTGCCAGCAGCTTCGGGCTAGCGGCCTACAATGAGCAGTTCTTC TRBJ2-1 - TRBV7-2 TRBD2
CASSSFQGTAGNTIYF TGTGCCAGCAGTTCCTTCCAAGGGACAGCTGGAAACACCATATATTTT TRBJ1-3 - TRBV12-3/TRBV12-4 TRBD1
CSARWESSYNEQFF TGCAGTGCTAGATGGGAGAGCTCCTACAATGAGCAGTTCTTC TRBJ2-1 - TRBV20-1 -
CASSLDAGGWDEQYF TGTGCCAGCAGTTTAGATGCGGGAGGCTGGGACGAGCAGTACTTC TRBJ2-7 few TRBV12-3/TRBV12-4 TRBD2
CANSAGTGNLEQYF TGTGCCAACTCGGCCGGGACAGGGAATCTCGAGCAGTACTTC TRBJ2-7 - TRBV18 TRBD1
CASSSSLGTEAFF TGTGCCAGCAGTTCTTCCCTGGGGACTGAAGCTTTCTTT TRBJ1-1 - TRBV12-3/TRBV12-4 -
CASSLAVTGPKSEKLFF TGTGCCAGCAGCTTGGCCGTGACAGGCCCAAAGTCGGAAAAACTGTTTTTT TRBJ1-4 - TRBV5-5 -
CASRARGSSYNEQFF TGTGCCAGCAGAGCCCGTGGGTCCTCCTACAATGAGCAGTTCTTC TRBJ2-1 few TRBV6-1 -
CASSLFSGAVGGYTF TGCGCCAGCAGCTTGTTTTCAGGGGCCGTCGGTGGCTACACCTTC TRBJ1-2 - TRBV5-1 -
CASSAGGSRVNTEAFF TGTGCCAGCAGCGCAGGGGGCTCTCGGGTGAACACTGAAGCTTTCTTT TRBJ1-1 once TRBV12-3/TRBV12-4 TRBD1
CASSEWRGGSTDTQYF TGTGCCAGCAGTGAGTGGCGGGGGGGGAGCACAGATACGCAGTATTTT TRBJ2-3 few TRBV2 TRBD2
CSAGEPGPGETQYF TGCAGTGCTGGAGAGCCGGGTCCAGGGGAGACCCAGTACTTC TRBJ2-5 - TRBV20-1 -
CASFLGGTQYF TGTGCCAGCTTCCTGGGGGGGACCCAGTACTTC TRBJ2-5 - TRBV12-3/TRBV12-4 -
CASSLDLFSLNSDEQYF TGTGCCAGCAGCTTAGATCTCTTTAGCCTCAACTCCGACGAGCAGTACTTC TRBJ2-7 few TRBV11-2 -
CASSPRTGPETQYF TGTGCCAGCTCACCGAGGACGGGGCCAGAGACCCAGTACTTC TRBJ2-5 - TRBV18 -
CSVGGRVYNEQYF TGCAGCGTTGGCGGGAGGGTCTACAATGAGCAGTACTTC TRBJ2-7 - TRBV29-1 TRBD2
CASSSMRLNTEAFF TGCGCCAGCAGCTCGATGAGGCTGAACACTGAAGCTTTCTTT TRBJ1-1 - TRBV5-1 -
CSVENPSGGGNEQFF TGCAGCGTTGAAAACCCCAGCGGGGGGGGAAATGAGCAGTTCTTC TRBJ2-1 few TRBV29-1 TRBD2
CASSLAGEGFTEAFF TGCGCCAGCAGCTTGGCAGGGGAGGGATTCACTGAAGCTTTCTTT TRBJ1-1 - TRBV5-1 -
CASSYSGGAPGSTEAFF TGTGCCAGCAGTTACTCGGGTGGGGCGCCGGGGAGCACTGAAGCTTTCTTT TRBJ1-1 - TRBV6-5 -
CSVKGTTGEYFTQYF TGCAGCGTTAAAGGAACGACAGGGGAGTACTTTACCCAGTACTTC TRBJ2-5 few TRBV29-1 TRBD1
CASRGQGEGPQYF TGTGCCAGCAGAGGACAGGGCGAGGGTCCCCAGTACTTC TRBJ2-5 few TRBV12-3/TRBV12-4 TRBD1
CASSLYGGRGEQFF TGTGCCAGCAGTTTATATGGGGGGCGAGGTGAGCAGTTCTTC TRBJ2-1 few TRBV27 -
CAIRSGTDDSPLHF TGTGCCATCAGGTCAGGGACAGACGATTCACCCCTCCACTTT TRBJ1-6 - TRBV10-3 TRBD1
CASSFFGGTNYEQYF TGTGCCAGCAGTTTCTTTGGTGGGACCAACTACGAGCAGTACTTC TRBJ2-7 - TRBV27 -
CASSEFKGQGNIQYF TGTGCCAGCAGTGAATTTAAGGGGCAGGGAAACATTCAGTACTTC TRBJ2-4 few TRBV2 -
CASSLRMDEQFF TGTGCCAGCAGTTTACGGATGGATGAGCAGTTCTTC TRBJ2-1 few TRBV12-3/TRBV12-4 -
CASTPGIQGEQYF TGTGCCAGCACCCCTGGGATACAGGGCGAGCAGTACTTC TRBJ2-7 - TRBV7-6 -
CASSQGQLLPYGANVLTF TGCGCCAGCAGTCAGGGACAGTTACTCCCCTACGGGGCCAACGTCCTGACTTTC TRBJ2-6 few TRBV10-2 TRBD1
CASRTAGSQETQYF TGTGCCAGCAGGACCGCCGGGTCCCAAGAGACCCAGTACTTC TRBJ2-5 - TRBV6-5 -
CSVGTGLNYGYTF TGCAGCGTTGGGACAGGCCTCAACTATGGCTACACCTTC TRBJ1-2 many TRBV29-1 TRBD1
CSARDPNRGRSAFF TGCAGTGCTAGAGATCCCAACAGGGGGCGGTCAGCTTTCTTT TRBJ1-1 - TRBV20-1 TRBD1
CSVEGHLQETQYF TGCAGCGTTGAGGGCCACCTCCAAGAGACCCAGTACTTC TRBJ2-5 few TRBV29-1 -
CSVDGVPEAFF TGCAGCGTTGATGGAGTACCTGAAGCTTTCTTT TRBJ1-1 few TRBV29-1 -
CASSLGGGGFGDTQYF TGTGCCAGCAGCTTGGGCGGAGGGGGTTTTGGAGATACGCAGTATTTT TRBJ2-3 - TRBV5-6 -
CASSYGASGYQETQYF TGTGCCAGCAGTTATGGGGCTAGCGGGTACCAAGAGACCCAGTACTTC TRBJ2-5 - TRBV6-2/TRBV6-3 TRBD2
CATISPGPSGANVLTF TGTGCCACCATAAGTCCAGGGCCCTCTGGGGCCAACGTCCTGACTTTC TRBJ2-6 - TRBV24-1 -
CASTASGSRCEQYF TGTGCCAGCACCGCTAGCGGGAGTCGCTGCGAGCAGTACTTC TRBJ2-7 - TRBV6-6 TRBD2
CSARDLSGQGGYEQYF TGCAGTGCTAGAGATCTCTCGGGACAGGGAGGCTACGAGCAGTACTTC TRBJ2-7 - TRBV20-1 TRBD1
CSAKTAPYEQYF TGCAGTGCTAAGACAGCCCCCTACGAGCAGTACTTC TRBJ2-7 - TRBV20-1 -
CASRLAGDHIGNEQFF TGCGCCAGCAGGCTAGCGGGAGATCATATAGGCAATGAGCAGTTCTTC TRBJ2-1 few TRBV10-2 TRBD2
CASGRLAGGWTQYF TGTGCCAGCGGGCGACTAGCGGGAGGATGGACCCAGTACTTC TRBJ2-5 few TRBV12-3/TRBV12-4 TRBD2
CASSLDGQRPNVLTF TGCGCCAGCAGCTTGGATGGACAGCGCCCCAACGTCCTGACTTTC TRBJ2-6 few TRBV5-1 -
CASGLVTALGERQRYGYTF TGTGCTAGTGGTTTGGTAACCGCTTTGGGGGAGAGACAAAGGTATGGCTACACCTTC TRBJ1-2 - TRBV12-5 -
CASSPGTVLTDTQYF TGTGCCAGCAGCCCAGGGACGGTACTCACAGATACGCAGTATTTT TRBJ2-3 - TRBV5-6 -
CASSQGSGGTGSLTGQFF TGCGCCAGCAGCCAAGGGAGTGGCGGGACAGGGTCCCTTACGGGGCAGTTCTTC TRBJ2-1 once TRBV4-1 TRBD1
CASRRTPGQLGSPLHF TGTGCCAGCAGGCGGACCCCGGGACAGTTAGGTTCACCCCTCCACTTT TRBJ1-6 - TRBV6-1 TRBD1
CASSEWKGHDNEQFF TGTGCCAGCAGTGAATGGAAAGGGCACGACAATGAGCAGTTCTTC TRBJ2-1 - TRBV6-1 -
CASSFLFWDEQFF TGTGCCAGCAGTTTCTTATTTTGGGATGAGCAGTTCTTC TRBJ2-1 - TRBV12-3/TRBV12-4 -
CASSQDPGQGKSYTF TGCGCCAGCAGCCAAGATCCGGGACAGGGGAAAAGCTACACCTTC TRBJ1-2 - TRBV4-1 TRBD1
CTSSSGTASEQYF TGCACCAGCAGCTCCGGGACAGCTTCCGAGCAGTACTTC TRBJ2-7 - TRBV5-1 TRBD1